These 32 T cell receptor beta chains originate from one sample sequenced in a study of response to subunit inactivated influenza vaccine. TCRdb reanalysed the RT-PCR reads using MiXCR and keeps one entry per CDR3 protein. This sample has approximately 500,000 distinct CDR3 sequences; around 15% occur once, and the top ten carry 11%. This specimen consisted of PBMCs from blood, obtained about 13 days after vaccination. The origin of the receptors is a man aged 45-65 years who received an inactivated influenza vaccine.

This clonotype was seen a handful of times. This rearrangement joins TRBV12-3 or TRBV12-4 to TRBJ1-3; D ambiguous. Trimming shortened V by 3 bases and J by 0 bases, and 9 bases separated the two germline ends. There are 15 residues in the CDR3. CDR3 residues: CASSFSLLSGNTIYF. The DNA of the CDR3 is TGTGCCAGCAGTTTTAGCCTACTCTCTGGAAACACCATATATTTT.

The chain carries TRBV5-6 and TRBJ2-1; 12 positions agree with TRBD1. The length of the CDR3 is 16 residues. Per germline, CDR1 SGHDT and CDR2 YYEEEE. The V gene end was trimmed by 6 bases and the J gene end by 12 bases; junction bases not matched to a gene: 16. In DNA, the CDR3 is TGTGCCAGCAACCCCCGGGACAGGGGGCTCCATAGCGTGCAGTTCTTC. It is translated as CASNPRDRGLHSVQFF.

J is TRBJ2-7 and V is TRBV6-6; 7 bases align to TRBD1. Germline V gives CDR1 MNHNY, CDR2 SVGAGI (reference sequence). Trimming took 4 bases from V and 12 from J; bases not matched to a gene: 3. The CDR3 is 10 residues long. The CDR3 nucleotides read TGTGCCAGCAGTTCAGGGGGATGGTACTTC. Its translation is CASSSGGWYF.

This clonotype was detected a few times. This chain connects TRBV20-1 to TRBJ2-1, with D hard to call. Germline CDR1 is DFQATT and CDR2 is SNEGSKA (reference sequence). V shed 3 bases and J shed 4 bases, with 10 bases lying between them. This CDR3 comprises 13 residues. CDR3 nucleotide sequence: TGCAGTGCTAGGCGATGGGGTTACAATGAGCAGTTCTTC. Protein sequence: CSARRWGYNEQFF.

Many counts were recorded for this clonotype. V and J are TRBV6-1 and TRBJ2-3; 9 nucleotides agree with TRBD2. This CDR3 has 17 residues. CDR1 MNHNS and CDR2 SASEGT come from the germline V gene. V shed 6 bases and J 0 bases; nucleotides not matched to a gene: 10. This CDR3 reads CASSKGLAGPSTDTQYF. As DNA, the CDR3 is TGTGCCAGCAGCAAAGGCCTAGCGGGACCTAGCACAGATACGCAGTATTTT.

Only a few counts were recorded for this clonotype. The V call is TRBV9, the J call TRBJ2-5, with TRBD2 matching over 8 bases. V lost 4 bases and J lost 1; bases outside the gene matches: 3. Per germline, CDR1 SGDLS and CDR2 YYNGEE. The length of the CDR3 is 14 residues. The CDR3, as DNA: TGTGCCAGCAGCCCGGGGGGGGCCCAAGAGACCCAGTACTTC. This codes for CASSPGGAQETQYF.

On this clonotype: Sequence at one end of the junction differs from germline and may be a read error. V gene TRBV7-9 combines with J gene TRBJ1-3; no firm D call. This CDR3 contains 15 residues. CDR1 and CDR2 (germline): SEHNR, FQNEAQ (reference sequence). The CDR3, as DNA: TGTGCTAGCAGCTTACACCCAGTCACTGGAAACACCATATATTTT. This sequence encodes CASSLHPVTGNTIYF.

The chain combines TRBV5-1 with TRBJ2-2; either TRBD1 or TRBD2 may fit D (5 bases each). Germline loops: CDR1 SGHRS, CDR2 YFSETQ. Trimming removed 4 bases at V and 0 bases at J, with 13 bases between. CDR3 length equals 16 residues. For the CDR3, the DNA is TGCGCCAGCAGCCCGGGTGGGACGGCGAACACCGGGGAGCTGTTTTTT. Translation gives CASSPGGTANTGELFF.

The chain joins TRBV7-9 to TRBJ2-1; 12 nucleotides agree with TRBD2. The germline CDR1 and CDR2 sequences are SEHNR and FQNEAQ (reference sequence). Trimming removed 0 bases from V and 9 bases from J; junction bases left unmatched: 9. The CDR3 totals 17 residues. Written as DNA, the CDR3 is TGTGCCAGCAGCTTAGCGCGTAGAGGACTAGCGGGAAGTGAGCAGTTCTTC. It specifies CASSLARRGLAGSEQFF.

This clonotype was seen more than once but under ten times. CDR3 nucleotides: TGTGCCACCAGCACCGGGGACAGTTTTGTCTACGAGCAGTACTTC. Translation gives CATSTGDSFVYEQYF. J is TRBJ2-7 and V is TRBV15; 7 bases line up with TRBD1. This CDR3 comprises 15 residues. From germline, CDR1 is LNHNV and CDR2 YYDKDF (reference sequence). Losses at the gene ends were 4 bases for V and 3 bases for J; bases not matched to a gene: 9.

This clonotype appeared a few times. This rearrangement joins TRBV4-2 to TRBJ1-2; D perhaps matches TRBD1 (5 bases). The CDR3 has 12 residues. V was cut by 0 bases and J by 9 bases, with 8 bases left in between. Germline V lookup: CDR1 LGHNA, CDR2 YNFKEQ. The chain's CDR3 is CASSQEGRSYTF. In nucleotides, the CDR3 is TGTGCCAGCAGCCAAGAGGGGCGGAGCTACACCTTC.

The chain has TRBV20-1 and TRBJ2-1; a weak D match, TRBD1 (5 bases). This CDR3 spans 15 amino acids. Germline V lookup: CDR1 DFQATT, CDR2 SNEGSKA (reference sequence). V lost 6 bases and J lost 0, with 15 bases in between. The CDR3 loop is CSASTQDSSYNEQFF. Here the CDR3 DNA reads TGCAGTGCCAGCACACAGGATAGCTCCTACAATGAGCAGTTCTTC.

This clonotype was seen a few times. J is TRBJ2-2 and V is TRBV20-1; D unclear. Between the trimmed V and J ends, which lost 6 bases and 7 bases, there was a span of 9 bases. Germline CDR1 and CDR2: DFQATT and SNEGSKA (reference sequence). The CDR3 has 11 amino acids. CDR3 DNA sequence: TGCAGTGCAGCGAAAATCGGGGAGCTGTTTTTT. It codes for CSAAKIGELFF.

The genes are TRBV4-3 and TRBJ2-1; the match to TRBD1 covers 10 bases. With 2 bases clipped from V and 4 bases from J, the junction kept 2 bases outside the gene matches. There are 15 residues in the CDR3. The germline V gene encodes CDR1 LGHNA and CDR2 YSLEER. For the CDR3, the DNA is TGCGCCAGCAGCCAATGGACAGGGGGTTACAATGAGCAGTTCTTC. As protein: CASSQWTGGYNEQFF.

This CDR3 reads CASSPIGGTGGYNEQFF. CDR3 coding DNA: TGTGCCAGCAGCCCGATAGGGGGGACAGGGGGCTACAATGAGCAGTTCTTC. The chain recombines TRBV7-6 with TRBJ2-1; 11 bases are shared with TRBD1. The CDR3 runs 17 residues. The junction had 9 bases not matched to a gene; V was cut back by 5 bases and J by 3 bases. The germline gives CDR1 SGHVS, CDR2 FNYEAQ.

The chain has TRBV19 and TRBJ1-5; possible D gene TRBD1, 6 bases. The CDR3 has 14 amino acids. With 3 bases removed from V and 1 base from J, the gap between germline ends came to 7 bases. From germline, CDR1 is LNHDA and CDR2 SQIVND (reference sequence). The CDR3 spells CASSIQGSNQPQHF. In DNA form, the CDR3 reads TGTGCCAGTAGTATCCAGGGGAGCAATCAGCCCCAGCATTTT.

The chain links TRBV20-1 to TRBJ1-2; D unresolved. The CDR3 covers 13 residues. V was pared by 0 bases and J by 0 bases, with 5 bases between. Germline-derived CDR1 and CDR2 are DFQATT and SNEGSKA (reference sequence). The CDR3 bases are TGCAGTGCTAGAGATAGGGCTAACTATGGCTACACCTTC. Encoded protein: CSARDRANYGYTF.

The CDR3 DNA sequence: TGTGCCAGCAGCCCGCCGCCAGCGCAGTCCTACAATGAGCAGTTCTTC. Protein: CASSPPPAQSYNEQFF. The chain couples TRBV7-2 to TRBJ2-1; D is uncertain. Per germline, CDR1 SGHTA and CDR2 FQGNSA. Trimming took off 5 bases at V and 1 base at J, with 15 bases between the two ends. The CDR3 consists of 16 residues.

The chain has TRBV10-3 and TRBJ2-5; D may be TRBD2 (6 bases). The length of the CDR3 is 15 residues. Between the trimmed V and J ends, which lost 6 bases and 5 bases, there was a span of 19 bases. Germline CDR1 is ENHRY and CDR2 is SYGVKD. The CDR3, as DNA: TGTGCCATCAGAGTTGGGGGGAGTGGAGGGGAGACCCAGTACTTC. This codes for CAIRVGGSGGETQYF.

V and J are TRBV7-2 and TRBJ1-1; D is ambiguous. CDR1 is SGHTA and CDR2 is FQGNSA in the germline V gene. The CDR3 has 17 residues. V was shortened by 5 bases and J by 4 bases, with 23 bases between the two germline ends. The CDR3 here is CASSRYANMGGSTEAFF. The CDR3, as DNA: TGTGCCAGCAGCCGTTACGCCAATATGGGAGGGAGCACTGAAGCTTTCTTT. Using reference TRBV7-2 and TRBJ1-1 for the parts outside the CDR3, the full variable domain is GAGVSQSPSNKVTEKGKDVELRCDPISGHTALYWYRQSLGQGLEFLIYFQGNSAPDKSGLPSDRFSAERTGGSVSTLTIQRTQQEDSAVYLCASSRYANMGGSTEAFFGQGTRLTVV.

This chain connects TRBV3-1 to TRBJ2-2; no clear D. Germline V gives CDR1 LGHDT, CDR2 YNNKEL (reference sequence). Trimming left V 3 bases short and J 1 base short, with 12 bases between. The CDR3 totals 16 residues. CDR3 sequence: CASSQLGVGNTGELFF. DNA of the CDR3: TGTGCCAGCAGCCAGCTCGGTGTAGGGAACACCGGGGAGCTGTTTTTT.

The sample holds a few counts of this clonotype. This chain connects TRBV4-3 to TRBJ2-4; D is ambiguous. The CDR3 is made up of 15 amino acids. The germline V and J ends were trimmed by 0 bases and 0 bases, with 6 bases remaining between them. Germline CDR1 is LGHNA and CDR2 is YSLEER. The CDR3 DNA reads TGCGCCAGCAGCCAAGATTACTTAGCCAAAAACATTCAGTACTTC. Protein: CASSQDYLAKNIQYF.

The CDR3 region has the DNA TGCACCTCCCAAGGGGGACTAACCATCGTCGATGAGCAGTTCTTC. Amino acid sequence: CTSQGGLTIVDEQFF. This chain uses TRBV20-1 with TRBJ2-1, with D perhaps TRBD2 (7 bases). Per the germline V gene, CDR1 is DFQATT and CDR2 is SNEGSKA (reference sequence). The CDR3 totals 15 residues.

A few counts support this clonotype. The J gene is TRBJ2-2, the V gene TRBV6-2 or TRBV6-3; D unresolved. Trimming took off 1 base at V and 0 bases at J, with 9 bases between the two ends. The CDR3 has 16 amino acids. Germline CDR1 reads MNHEY; CDR2 reads SVGEGT. The CDR3 loop reads CASSYFSFANTGELFF. The CDR3 DNA sequence: TGTGCCAGCAGTTACTTTTCCTTCGCGAACACCGGGGAGCTGTTTTTT.

This chain joins TRBV7-9 and TRBJ1-1; TRBD1 is a possible D gene (6 bases). The CDR3 contains 17 residues. CDR1 and CDR2 (germline): SEHNR, FQNEAQ (reference sequence). Trimming left V 1 base short and J 0 bases short, with 15 bases between. This CDR3 reads CASSLGRNRDLNTEAFF. The CDR3 bases are TGTGCCAGCAGCTTAGGTAGGAACAGGGATTTGAACACTGAAGCTTTCTTT.

This clonotype was seen only a few times. The chain links TRBV6-5 to TRBJ2-3, with 14 positions matching TRBD2. Germline V gene data show CDR1 as MNHEY and CDR2 as SVGAGI. The CDR3 consists of 16 residues. With V trimmed by 4 bases and J by 8 bases, 8 bases remained unmatched. CDR3 residues: CASSSTTSGRVGTQYF. In nucleotides, the CDR3 is TGTGCCAGCAGTTCCACGACTAGCGGGAGGGTGGGTACGCAGTATTTT.

This clonotype was recorded a few times. This sequence joins TRBV28 and TRBJ2-1, with TRBD2 matching over 10 bases. With V trimmed by 6 bases and J by 9 bases, 8 bases remained unmatched. CDR3 size: 14 residues. Germline CDR1 reads MDHEN; CDR2 reads SYDVKM. The CDR3 is CASRCTSGICEQFF. In nucleotides, the CDR3 is TGTGCCAGCAGGTGTACTAGCGGGATATGTGAGCAGTTCTTC.

J is TRBJ2-5 and V is TRBV29-1; 10 nucleotides align to TRBD1. J was trimmed by 2 bases and V by 2 bases; bases with no gene match: 2. CDR3 length equals 14 residues. Germline CDR1 SQVTM, CDR2 ANQGSEA. CDR3: CSVEWTGGQETQYF. CDR3 bases: TGCAGCGTTGAATGGACAGGGGGTCAAGAGACCCAGTACTTC.

This clonotype was detected a few times. This chain links TRBV3-1 with TRBJ2-5, with D perhaps TRBD1 (5 bases). V shed 4 bases and J shed 0 bases, with 6 bases lying between them. This CDR3 is 13 amino acids long. Germline CDR1 and CDR2: LGHDT and YNNKEL (reference sequence). CDR3 loop: CASSRQNQETQYF. The CDR3 coding sequence is TGTGCCAGCAGCCGACAGAACCAAGAGACCCAGTACTTC.

This clonotype was seen repeatedly, ten times or more. The chain recombines TRBV5-5 with TRBJ1-2; 7 bases agree with TRBD1. Unmatched junction bases numbered 5, after V lost 1 base and J lost 2 bases. From germline, CDR1 is SGHKS and CDR2 YYEKEE (reference sequence). The CDR3 has 15 amino acids. This CDR3 reads CASSLRQGTNYGYTF. The CDR3 DNA follows: TGTGCCAGCAGCTTGCGACAGGGCACAAACTATGGCTACACCTTC.

The chain couples TRBV18 to TRBJ2-1; 9 nucleotides match TRBD2. CDR1 is KGHSH and CDR2 is LQKENI in the germline V gene. The CDR3 spans 16 residues. Trimming took 0 bases from V and 8 from J; bases not matched to a gene: 8. CDR3 in DNA: TGTGCCAGCTCACCACCGGCTAGCGGGATCGTAGATGAGCAGTTCTTC. Protein product: CASSPPASGIVDEQFF.

This clonotype was observed a few times. This sequence joins TRBV6-2 or TRBV6-3 and TRBJ2-7; either TRBD1 or TRBD2 may fit D (6 bases each). Germline CDR1 reads MNHEY; CDR2 reads SVGEGT. The CDR3 is made up of 15 amino acids. Trimming cost V 6 bases and J 3 bases, with 18 bases left between them. CDR3 nucleotides: TGTGCCAGCAGCATACAGGGATGGAGGGGCTACGAGCAGTACTTC. Translated, it gives CASSIQGWRGYEQYF.